The sequence of this TCR beta chain was determined in a study of tumour-infiltrating T cells in Burkitt lymphoma. Background on the study: Survival, overall and progression-free, tracked with productive clonality.

Sequencing was performed with immunoSEQ multiplex PCR; in TCRdb, only in-frame clones are kept and a portion is missing. The sample has 11,000 to 15,000 clones, 60% to 80% seen once; the top ten hold less than 9.5%. Germline CDR1 SGDLS, CDR2 YYNGEE. The CDR3 length is 15 residues. Unmatched junction bases numbered 11, after V lost 3 bases and J lost 8 bases. The receptor was derived from a human donor with diffuse large B-cell lymphoma. Specimen: tumor tissue. This sequence joins TRBV9 and TRBJ2-1, with 7 bases identical to TRBD1. As DNA, the CDR3 is TGTGCCAGCAGCGCCCCGACAGGGAGCGGCGATGAGCAGTTCTTC. Protein sequence: CASSAPTGSGDEQFF.